Listed below are T cell receptor beta chains from one sample, sequenced in a study of T cell repertoires in cytomegalovirus infection. MiXCR, applied by TCRdb to the reads, yields one record per CDR3 protein. The profile shows 100,000 or so distinct CDR3 sequences, around a quarter of them singletons. Sequencing input: CD8+ T cells from PBMCs. All receptors come from a human donor in good health (CMV status not recorded). Some clones in this sample may be carry-over from other donors' samples. CDR3s include the opening cysteine and the closing phenylalanine or tryptophan. The order of the fields is clone size, J gene, D gene, V gene, CDR3 protein, CDR3 DNA. A D gene is named only where the DNA matches it firmly. Not every row has a clone size; where given, it reads once, few, many or a size class.

size: -
J: TRBJ1-5
D: TRBD1
V: TRBV20-1
CDR3: CSANQYRGHQPQHF
DNA: TGCAGTGCTAACCAGTACAGGGGGCACCAGCCCCAGCATTTT

size: few
J: TRBJ1-5
D: -
V: TRBV20-1
CDR3: CSASPQGWEPQHF
DNA: TGCAGTGCTAGTCCACAGGGTTGGGAGCCCCAGCATTTT

size: few
J: TRBJ1-1
D: TRBD1
V: TRBV6-2/TRBV6-3
CDR3: CASSPGTAIEAFF
DNA: TGTGCCAGCAGTCCCGGGACAGCAATTGAAGCTTTCTTT

size: many
J: TRBJ1-5
D: TRBD1
V: TRBV19
CDR3: CASTEDRGLGNQPQHF
DNA: TGTGCCAGTACCGAGGACAGGGGATTAGGCAATCAGCCCCAGCATTTT

size: few
J: TRBJ2-2
D: -
V: TRBV11-2
CDR3: CASSLAGTYTGELFF
DNA: TGTGCCAGCAGCTTAGCCGGGACCTACACCGGGGAGCTGTTTTTT

size: -
J: TRBJ2-1
D: -
V: TRBV4-3
CDR3: CASSRGIWNEQFF
DNA: TGCGCCAGCAGCCGAGGGATTTGGAATGAGCAGTTCTTC

size: once
J: TRBJ1-5
D: -
V: TRBV5-6
CDR3: CASSMGIPGNQPQHF
DNA: TGTGCCAGCAGCATGGGAATACCTGGCAATCAGCCCCAGCATTTT

size: many
J: TRBJ2-7
D: TRBD2
V: TRBV12-3/TRBV12-4
CDR3: CASSLAGSGRYEQYF
DNA: TGTGCCAGCAGTTTAGCGGGAAGCGGGAGGTACGAGCAGTACTTC

size: few
J: TRBJ2-1
D: -
V: TRBV6-2/TRBV6-3
CDR3: CASSRALEGGEQFF
DNA: TGTGCCAGCAGCCGCGCGCTAGAAGGGGGTGAGCAGTTCTTC

size: once
J: TRBJ2-3
D: TRBD2
V: TRBV7-9
CDR3: CASDTSGGAADTQYF
DNA: TGTGCCAGCGATACTAGCGGGGGGGCCGCGGATACGCAGTATTTT

size: -
J: TRBJ2-3
D: TRBD2
V: TRBV28
CDR3: CASSPLRGSGAGDTQYF
DNA: TGTGCCAGCAGCCCTCTTCGCGGGAGCGGGGCTGGAGATACGCAGTATTTT

size: -
J: TRBJ2-3
D: -
V: TRBV6-2/TRBV6-3
CDR3: CASSYQTTGNTQYF
DNA: TGTGCCAGCAGTTACCAAACCACTGGGAATACGCAGTATTTT

size: many
J: TRBJ1-1
D: TRBD1
V: TRBV20-1
CDR3: CSARVKGQVIPEAFF
DNA: TGCAGTGCCAGAGTTAAAGGACAGGTCATCCCTGAAGCTTTCTTT

size: few
J: TRBJ2-2
D: -
V: TRBV27
CDR3: CASSRLVGFVGELFF
DNA: TGTGCCAGCAGTCGGCTAGTGGGGTTTGTCGGGGAGCTGTTTTTT

size: -
J: TRBJ2-7
D: TRBD2
V: TRBV20-1
CDR3: CSARGLAYEQYF
DNA: TGCAGTGCTAGAGGACTAGCGTACGAGCAGTACTTC

size: few
J: TRBJ2-7
D: TRBD2
V: TRBV11-2
CDR3: CASSQGVSGRGSYEQYF
DNA: TGTGCCAGCAGCCAAGGGGTTAGCGGGAGGGGATCCTACGAGCAGTACTTC

size: -
J: TRBJ2-3
D: -
V: TRBV27
CDR3: CASSLSPSGATDTQYF
DNA: TGTGCCAGCAGTTTATCGCCCTCGGGGGCCACAGATACGCAGTATTTT

size: few
J: TRBJ1-4
D: -
V: TRBV28
CDR3: CASSPFGGANEKLFF
DNA: TGTGCCAGCAGCCCATTCGGGGGGGCTAATGAAAAACTGTTTTTT

size: -
J: TRBJ2-3
D: TRBD2
V: TRBV2
CDR3: CASSSPKVAGGSKDTQYF
DNA: TGTGCCAGCAGTTCTCCAAAGGTAGCGGGGGGGTCAAAAGATACGCAGTATTTT

size: many
J: TRBJ1-1
D: -
V: TRBV20-1
CDR3: CSAREIRRTEAFF
DNA: TGCAGTGCTAGAGAAATACGGAGGACTGAAGCTTTCTTT

size: few
J: TRBJ2-3
D: -
V: TRBV20-1
CDR3: CSAHMSGQNTDTQYF
DNA: TGCAGTGCCCACATGTCGGGCCAGAACACAGATACGCAGTATTTT

size: few
J: TRBJ1-1
D: -
V: TRBV18
CDR3: CASSPPISGQGSTEAFF
DNA: TGTGCCAGCTCACCACCGATCTCTGGGCAGGGGAGCACTGAAGCTTTCTTT

size: few
J: TRBJ1-1
D: -
V: TRBV4-3
CDR3: CASSQGPRDGTEAFF
DNA: TGCGCCAGCAGCCAAGGTCCCAGGGACGGCACTGAAGCTTTCTTT

size: -
J: TRBJ2-7
D: -
V: TRBV7-8
CDR3: CASSSTGNYEQYF
DNA: TGTGCCAGCAGTTCGACGGGAAACTACGAGCAGTACTTC

size: many
J: TRBJ2-7
D: -
V: TRBV28
CDR3: CASSLSSGNSYEQYF
DNA: TGTGCCAGCAGTTTATCTTCCGGGAACTCCTACGAGCAGTACTTC

size: -
J: TRBJ1-6
D: TRBD1
V: TRBV7-9
CDR3: CASSFAGQGDSPLHF
DNA: TGTGCCAGCAGCTTCGCTGGACAGGGAGATTCACCCCTCCACTTT